This T cell receptor beta chain was found in a study of patients and donors after allogeneic stem cell transplantation. TCRdb analysed the RT-PCR reads with MiXCR anew, one entry per CDR3 protein. Among 70,000 to 100,000 distinct CDR3 sequences listed, approximately 5.2% were seen once. A few counts support this clonotype. V trimming: 7 bases; J trimming: 6 bases; junction bases outside the gene matches: 8. CDR1 is MNHNS and CDR2 is SASEGT in the germline V gene. This CDR3 is 14 amino acids long. The rearrangement links TRBV6-1 to TRBJ2-2; 7 nucleotides align to TRBD2. This receptor was obtained from a human donor who was either an allogeneic HSCT recipient or a stem cell or donor lymphocyte infusion donor (not recorded which). It is not recorded whose cells these are; they may come from a transplant donor. Sequenced input: blood, either unsorted or a sorted T cell fraction (not recorded which). CDR3 loop: CASNMAGRAGELFF. The CDR3 DNA sequence: TGTGCCAGCAATATGGCAGGGAGGGCCGGGGAGCTGTTTTTT.